This TCR beta chain stems from a study of T cells after yellow fever vaccination. About the research overall: Researchers used SMART-Seq v4 Ultra Low Input to prepare fractions that had low cell numbers.

CDR1 and CDR2 from the germline V gene are KGHSH and LQKENI. This CDR3 is built from 13 residues. V was pared by 2 bases and J by 3 bases, with 7 bases between. This clonotype was seen repeatedly, ten times or more. From the 5' RACE reads, TCRdb called clonotypes with MiXCR, one entry per CDR3 protein. The table records roughly 300,000 distinct CDR3 sequences, roughly 8% of them present only once. The chain uses TRBV18 and TRBJ1-1, with D unclear. Sequenced here: PBMCs, sampled roughly 46 days after the first yellow fever vaccination. The source is a man aged 18 to 30 who received the YFV17D yellow fever vaccine. The CDR3, as DNA: TGTGCCAGCTCACCATTCCCGGACACTGAAGCTTTCTTT. Amino acids: CASSPFPDTEAFF.